Presented here are 27 T cell receptor beta chains from one specimen sequenced in a study of shared clonotypes between healthy human individuals. Generated by immunoSEQ multiplex PCR, the TCRdb table keeps only in-frame clones and is missing some. The data show about 1.1 million clones, with about 72% seen just once and more than 0.85% held by the top ten. The specimen sequenced was memory CD4+ T cells from PBMCs. Subset specified: CD45RA-negative fraction. Source of these receptors: a young man in good health. Some clones in this sample may be carry-over from other donors' samples.

This clone was detected only a few times. The rearrangement uses TRBV6-1 and TRBJ1-5, with D perhaps TRBD1 (6 bases). Germline assignment: CDR1 MNHNS and CDR2 SASEGT. With 5 bases removed from V and 6 bases from J, the gap between germline ends came to 11 bases. The CDR3 has 13 residues. Here the CDR3 reads CASSPDSRQPQHF. CDR3 DNA: TGTGCCAGCAGTCCGGACAGTCGTCAGCCCCAGCATTTT.

The chain employs TRBV9 and TRBJ2-1; TRBD2 agrees at 7 bases. V gave up 4 bases and J gave up 5 bases; unmatched junction bases: 27. The CDR3 is 21 residues long. Germline V gives CDR1 SGDLS, CDR2 YYNGEE. DNA of the CDR3: TGTGCCAGCAGCCCGCCCTCGAGAGGGTTTAGACCTAGCGGCCCCAACAATGAGCAGTTCTTC. This sequence encodes CASSPPSRGFRPSGPNNEQFF.

J is TRBJ2-5 and V is TRBV10-2; D is unresolved. Trimming took off 1 base at V and 1 base at J, with 7 bases between the two ends. In germline, CDR1 is WSHSY, CDR2 SAAADI. The CDR3 runs 14 residues. The CDR3 DNA follows: TGCGCCAGCAGTGAGTTAAACATCCAAGAGACCCAGTACTTC. It yields the protein CASSELNIQETQYF.

This chain connects TRBV5-1 to TRBJ1-2; D is unresolved. Trimming removed 5 bases from V and 0 bases from J, with 11 bases in between. Germline V gene lookup returns CDR1 SGHRS and CDR2 YFSETQ. The CDR3 length is 14 residues. CDR3 sequence reads: CASRNPGTNYGYTF. CDR3 sequence (DNA): TGCGCCAGCAGAAACCCCGGGACTAACTATGGCTACACCTTC.

The genes are TRBV28 and TRBJ2-5, with D unclear. CDR1 is MDHEN and CDR2 is SYDVKM in the germline V gene. V shed 6 bases and J shed 3 bases, with 8 bases lying between them. The CDR3 spans 12 residues. CDR3 region: CASSRRKETQYF. For the CDR3, the DNA is TGTGCCAGCAGCCGGCGCAAAGAGACCCAGTACTTC.

This chain joins TRBV7-2 and TRBJ1-2; 9 bases fit TRBD1. Per the germline V gene, CDR1 is SGHTA and CDR2 is FQGNSA. This CDR3 has 14 residues. With 0 bases clipped from V and 4 bases from J, the junction kept 0 bases outside the gene matches. The CDR3 sequence: CASSLATGGYGYTF. For the CDR3, the DNA is TGTGCCAGCAGCTTAGCGACAGGGGGCTATGGCTACACCTTC.

V and J are TRBV5-4 and TRBJ2-7; 14 bases line up with TRBD2. This CDR3 has 16 amino acids. With V trimmed by 4 bases and J by 1 base, 4 bases remained unmatched. The germline V gene has CDR1 SGHNT and CDR2 YYREEE (reference sequence). The CDR3 DNA reads TGTGCCAGCAGCGTCGGACTAGCGGGAGGATCCTACGAGCAGTACTTC. Translated: CASSVGLAGGSYEQYF.

The chain recombines TRBV5-1 with TRBJ2-7; 8 bases are shared with TRBD1. The CDR3 loop spans 14 amino acids. The germline gives CDR1 SGHRS, CDR2 YFSETQ. The V gene end was trimmed by 4 bases and the J gene end by 6 bases; junction bases not matched to a gene: 9. Written as DNA, the CDR3 is TGCGCCAGCAGCCTGGACAGGGATCCGGGCGAGCAGTACTTC. The encoded protein is CASSLDRDPGEQYF.

The gene calls are TRBV11-2 and TRBJ2-7; TRBD1 agrees at 7 bases. Germline lookup yields CDR1 SGHAT and CDR2 FQNNGV. This CDR3 is built from 13 residues. The ends lost 5 bases at V and 4 bases at J; junction bases unmatched: 5. The CDR3 region is CASSRQGGYEQYF. Written as DNA, the CDR3 is TGTGCCAGCAGCCGACAGGGTGGTTACGAGCAGTACTTC. Full variable domain (remainder filled in from reference TRBV11-2 and TRBJ2-7): EAGVAQSPRYKIIEKRQSVAFWCNPISGHATLYWYQQILGQGPKLLIQFQNNGVVDDSQLPKDRFSAERLKGVDSTLKIQPAKLEDSAVYLCASSRQGGYEQYFGPGTRLTVT.

The J gene is TRBJ1-5, the V gene TRBV5-1; 7 nucleotides match TRBD1. CDR3 length: 14 residues. V lost 4 bases, J lost 7 bases, and 8 bases stayed unmatched. Germline-derived CDR1 and CDR2 are SGHRS and YFSETQ. The CDR3 DNA follows: TGCGCCAGCAGCCGCACAGGGGTAGGACAGCCCCAGCATTTT. Translating gives CASSRTGVGQPQHF.

This chain connects TRBV29-1 to TRBJ2-2, with 7 positions matching TRBD1. Looked up from germline, CDR1 is SQVTM and CDR2 is ANQGSEA. J lost 5 bases, V lost 7 bases, and 13 bases had no gene match. The CDR3 extends over 15 amino acids. Here the CDR3 reads CSGGTASVGTGELFF. CDR3 nucleotides: TGCAGCGGTGGGACAGCCTCTGTGGGGACCGGGGAGCTGTTTTTT.

As regards this clone: This specimen includes other DNA sequences encoding the same CDR3. The J gene is TRBJ1-2, the V gene TRBV6-1, with D unclear. The germline V gene encodes CDR1 MNHNS and CDR2 SASEGT. With 0 bases removed from V and 5 bases from J, the gap between germline ends came to 4 bases. The length of the CDR3 is 12 residues. CDR3 region: CASSEAGYGYTF. In nucleotides, the CDR3 is TGTGCCAGCAGTGAAGCAGGGTATGGCTACACCTTC.

The chain employs TRBV7-8 and TRBJ2-5; D remains ambiguous. V lost 7 bases and J 1 base, leaving 7 bases between the germline ends. This CDR3 comprises 12 residues. Germline V CDR1 and CDR2: SGHVS, FQNEAQ. The CDR3 nucleotides are TGTGCCAGCACGGAGTTCCAAGAGACCCAGTACTTC. Translation gives CASTEFQETQYF.

V usage is TRBV5-1 and J usage is TRBJ2-5; TRBD2 agrees at 8 bases. V lost 4 bases and J lost 5; bases outside the gene matches: 13. This CDR3 is built from 16 residues. Per germline, CDR1 SGHRS and CDR2 YFSETQ. DNA of the CDR3: TGCGCCAGCAGCCAACAACTAGCGGAGTCCTTGGAGACCCAGTACTTC. Translating gives CASSQQLAESLETQYF.

There are many counts of this clone. The rearrangement uses TRBV6-6 and TRBJ1-5; D is unclear. V lost 4 bases and J 4 bases, leaving 8 bases between the germline ends. The CDR3 runs 13 residues. The germline gives CDR1 MNHNY, CDR2 SVGAGI (reference sequence). The CDR3, as DNA: TGTGCCAGCAGTTCCTTTGAAAATCAGCCCCAGCATTTT. Amino acids: CASSSFENQPQHF.

The rearrangement uses TRBV6-5 and TRBJ2-6; D is unclear. Germline assignment: CDR1 MNHEY and CDR2 SVGAGI. V lost 3 bases and J 1 base, leaving 7 bases between the germline ends. This CDR3 is 15 amino acids long. CDR3 amino acids: CASSYRESGANVLTF. CDR3 DNA: TGTGCCAGCAGTTATCGCGAGTCTGGGGCCAACGTCCTGACTTTC.

This chain links TRBV18 with TRBJ1-1; D remains unclear. V lost 3 bases and J lost 11, with 13 bases in between. CDR1 is KGHSH and CDR2 is LQKENI in the germline V gene. CDR3 length equals 12 residues. DNA for the CDR3: TGTGCCAGCTCACCCGACATCGCCAAGGCTTTCTTT. Translation: CASSPDIAKAFF.

V is TRBV9 and J is TRBJ2-2, with 9 bases identical to TRBD2. V trimming: 1 base; J trimming: 7 bases; junction bases outside the gene matches: 8. Germline loops: CDR1 SGDLS, CDR2 YYNGEE. This CDR3 is built from 16 residues. Here the CDR3 reads CASSVRSSGIGGELFF. The CDR3 bases are TGTGCCAGCAGCGTACGTTCTAGCGGGATCGGCGGGGAGCTGTTTTTT.

As to this clone: Other DNA sequences of this sample code for an identical CDR3. The chain links TRBV2 to TRBJ2-7, with 9 bases matching TRBD1. V was pared by 3 bases and J by 1 base, with 4 bases of the junction left unmatched. CDR1 is SNHLY, CDR2 FYNNEI, per germline. The CDR3 is 15 residues long. The CDR3, as DNA: TGTGCCAGCAGTGAGGGGGGGACAGGGTCCTACGAGCAGTACTTC. It is translated as CASSEGGTGSYEQYF.

The V call is TRBV18, the J call TRBJ1-2; tentatively, D is TRBD1 (6 bases). Germline lookup yields CDR1 KGHSH and CDR2 LQKENI. There are 14 residues in the CDR3. V was trimmed by 0 bases and J by 3 bases, leaving 8 bases between them. The CDR3 sequence: CASSPPTGDYGYTF. Written as DNA, the CDR3 is TGTGCCAGCTCACCACCGACAGGTGACTATGGCTACACCTTC.

This chain links TRBV7-2 with TRBJ2-3, with D maybe TRBD2 (5 bases). V dropped 5 bases and J dropped 0 bases, with 12 bases sitting between them. Per the germline V gene, CDR1 is SGHTA and CDR2 is FQGNSA. This CDR3 is 15 amino acids long. The CDR3 loop is CASSVRGSSTDTQYF. The CDR3 coding sequence is TGTGCCAGCAGCGTTCGAGGGTCTAGCACAGATACGCAGTATTTT.

In regard to this clone: With only one base between it and a far larger clone, this is likely a read error. The rearrangement joins TRBV29-1 to TRBJ1-2; D is possibly TRBD1 (6 bases). CDR1 is SQVTM and CDR2 is ANQGSEA in the germline V gene. The CDR3 totals 14 residues. The CDR3 coding sequence is TGCAGCGTTGCGTCGTCGGGGGGCGGCTATGGCTGCACCTTC. This translates into CSVASSGGGYGCTF. The whole variable domain, remainder taken from reference TRBV29-1 and TRBJ1-2, is SAVISQKPSRDICQRGTSLTIQCQVDSQVTMMFWYRQQPGQSLTLIATANQGSEATYESGFVIDKFPISRPNLTFSTLTVSNMSPEDSSIYLCSVASSGGGYGCTFGSGTRLTVV.

Details on this clone: One end of the junction varies from germline; a read error may be responsible. Other DNA variants within this sample encode the same CDR3. V gene TRBV2 combines with J gene TRBJ2-2, with TRBD1 matching 10 bases. The CDR3 length is 15 residues. CDR1 is SNHLY, CDR2 FYNNEI, per germline. The CDR3 is CASRTGGANTGELFF. The CDR3 nucleotides are TGTGCCAGCAGGACAGGGGGCGCGAACACCGGGGAGCTGTTCTTT.

In its sample, this clone was seen a few times. The chain employs TRBV5-1 and TRBJ1-1; D ambiguous. The CDR3 spans 12 residues. Trimming stripped 4 bases from V and 3 bases from J, with 7 bases between. The germline gives CDR1 SGHRS, CDR2 YFSETQ. The CDR3 protein is CASSGGYTEAFF. CDR3 in DNA: TGCGCCAGCAGCGGCGGGTACACTGAAGCTTTCTTT.

The J gene is TRBJ2-3, the V gene TRBV11-2; 10 nucleotides agree with TRBD2. Trimming removed 3 bases from V and 4 bases from J; junction bases left unmatched: 10. Looked up from germline, CDR1 is SGHAT and CDR2 is FQNNGV. This CDR3 comprises 17 residues. CDR3: CASSLAPRLAGADTQYF. Written as DNA, the CDR3 is TGTGCCAGCAGCTTGGCCCCTCGGCTAGCGGGAGCAGATACGCAGTATTTT.

The chain carries TRBV6-6 and TRBJ2-3; 8 bases fit TRBD2. This CDR3 has 15 residues. J gave up 2 bases and V 6 bases, and 7 bases lay outside the gene matches. Germline lookup yields CDR1 MNHNY and CDR2 SVGAGI (reference sequence). The DNA of the CDR3 is TGTGCCAGCAGCGACGGCGGGAGGAACACAGATACGCAGTATTTT. The encoded protein is CASSDGGRNTDTQYF.

The V and J genes are TRBV7-3 and TRBJ2-1, with 8 bases lining up with TRBD2. The CDR3 sequence is 15 residues long. The trim removed 5 bases at V and 7 bases at J, leaving 10 bases unmatched. CDR1 and CDR2 (germline): SGHTA, FQGTGA. CDR3 nucleotides: TGTGCCAGCAGCCCCAGTAGCGGGAAGGTAAATGAGCAGTTCTTC. Translation: CASSPSSGKVNEQFF.